This T cell receptor (beta chain) was sequenced for a study of ipilimumab plus nivolumab after autologous stem cell transplantation. Study overall: Median doses per patient: about five ipilimumab, roughly 8 nivolumab.

In this sample, this clone turned up a few times. This table comes from immunoSEQ multiplex PCR, and its TCRdb copy is limited to in-frame clones, with some not included. The top ten hold 10% to 13% of the sample, which has 15,000 to 20,000 clones, about 80% seen once. Trimming left V 2 bases short and J 7 bases short, with 7 bases between. Germline V lookup: CDR1 SGHDT, CDR2 YYEEEE. The CDR3 runs to 12 residues. The material was PBMCs, obtained in a trial of ipilimumab plus nivolumab as post-transplant consolidation. V and J are TRBV5-6 and TRBJ1-5; D uncertain. The TCR sequence derives from a male donor with diffuse large B-cell lymphoma. The CDR3 region has the DNA TGTGCCAGCAGCTTAGGAAGCCAGCCCCAGCATTTT. Amino acids: CASSLGSQPQHF.